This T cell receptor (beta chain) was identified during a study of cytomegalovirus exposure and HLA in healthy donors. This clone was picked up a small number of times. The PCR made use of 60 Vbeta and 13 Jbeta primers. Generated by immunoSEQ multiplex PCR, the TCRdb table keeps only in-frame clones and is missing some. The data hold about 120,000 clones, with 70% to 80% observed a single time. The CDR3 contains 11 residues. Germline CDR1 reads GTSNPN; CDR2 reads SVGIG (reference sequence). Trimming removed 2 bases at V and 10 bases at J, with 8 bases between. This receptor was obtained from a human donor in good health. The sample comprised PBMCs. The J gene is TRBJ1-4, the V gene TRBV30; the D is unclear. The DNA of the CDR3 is TGTGCCTGGAGTCTGGGAGGAAAACTGTTTTTT. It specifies CAWSLGGKLFF.